These 4 T cell receptor beta chains originate from one sample sequenced in a study of CD8 T cells in Susac syndrome. Random hexamers primed reverse transcription of 0.5 to 1 ug RNA. TCRdb re-called the immunoSEQ multiplex PCR reads with MiXCR, one entry per CDR3 protein. The sample consists of roughly 190,000 distinct CDR3 sequences, over 75% of them appearing once. Sequencing used CD4+ T cells from PBMCs. These receptors all come from a human donor with Susac syndrome.

This clonotype was seen a single time. The rearrangement joins TRBV2 to TRBJ1-4, with 9 bases that match TRBD1. This CDR3 is built from 15 residues. Germline V gene lookup returns CDR1 SNHLY and CDR2 FYNNEI. V lost 5 bases, J lost 4 bases, and 5 bases stayed unmatched. CDR3 coding DNA: TGTGCCAGCAGTAGACAGGGGGGAGATAATGAAAAACTGTTTTTT. The encoded protein is CASSRQGGDNEKLFF. Based on the CDR3 plus reference TRBV2 and TRBJ1-4, the full variable domain is EPEVTQTPSHQVTQMGQEVILRCVPISNHLYFYWYRQILGQKVEFLVSFYNNEISEKSEIFDDQFSVERPDGSNFTLKIRSTKLEDSAMYFCASSRQGGDNEKLFFGSGTQLSVL.

The chain uses TRBV19 and TRBJ2-7; D may match TRBD1 or TRBD2 (5 bases each). CDR1 and CDR2 (germline): LNHDA, SQIVND (reference sequence). With 5 bases removed from V and 0 bases from J, the gap between germline ends came to 17 bases. The length of the CDR3 is 16 residues. The CDR3 DNA follows: TGTGCCAGTAGTCCCGGGGACCGACGGAGCTCCTACGAGCAGTACTTC. Translation gives CASSPGDRRSSYEQYF. The variable domain in full, with the rest retrieved from reference TRBV19 and TRBJ2-7, is DGGITQSPKYLFRKEGQNVTLSCEQNLNHDAMYWYRQDPGQGLRLIYYSQIVNDFQKGDIAEGYSVSREKKESFPLTVTSAQKNPTAFYLCASSPGDRRSSYEQYFGPGTRLTVT.

The table lists this clonotype with a count of one. The V gene is TRBV12-3 or TRBV12-4, the J gene TRBJ2-1; TRBD1 might be the D (5 bases). CDR3 length: 14 residues. V was shortened by 3 bases and J by 5 bases, with 11 bases between the two germline ends. In DNA, the CDR3 is TGTGCCAGCAGTTTCCTGATAGGGGACAATGAGCAGTTCTTC. It translates to CASSFLIGDNEQFF.

The J gene is TRBJ1-5, the V gene TRBV14, with a possible D match to TRBD1 (5 bases). Germline CDR1 is SGHDN and CDR2 is FVKESK. The V end lost 1 base, the J end lost 4 bases, and 8 bases lay between the germline ends. The CDR3 spans 14 residues. In DNA form, the CDR3 reads TGTGCCAGCAGCCAAGGGGGGGTTAATCAGCCCCAGCATTTT. Protein product: CASSQGGVNQPQHF. The whole variable domain, remainder taken from reference TRBV14 and TRBJ1-5, is EAGVTQFPSHSVIEKGQTVTLRCDPISGHDNLYWYRRVMGKEIKFLLHFVKESKQDESGMPNNRFLAERTGGTYSTLKVQPAELEDSGVYFCASSQGGVNQPQHFGDGTRLSIL.